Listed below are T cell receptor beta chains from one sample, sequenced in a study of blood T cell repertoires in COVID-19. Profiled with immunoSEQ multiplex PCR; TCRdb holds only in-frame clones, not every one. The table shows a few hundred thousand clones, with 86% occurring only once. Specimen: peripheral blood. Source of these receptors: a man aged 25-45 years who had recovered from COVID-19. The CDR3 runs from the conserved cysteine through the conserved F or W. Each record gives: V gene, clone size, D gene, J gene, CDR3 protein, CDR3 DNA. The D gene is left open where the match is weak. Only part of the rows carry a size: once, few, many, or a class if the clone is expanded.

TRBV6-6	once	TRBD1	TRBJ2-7	CASSYSTGAREQYF	TGTGCCAGCAGTTACTCGACAGGGGCCAGGGAGCAGTACTTC
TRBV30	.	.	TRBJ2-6	CAWSVLGAATGANVLTF	TGTGCCTGGAGTGTATTGGGGGCGGCCACTGGGGCCAACGTCCTGACTTTC
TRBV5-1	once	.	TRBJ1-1	CASSVSGADTEAFF	TGCGCCAGCAGCGTATCAGGGGCGGACACTGAAGCTTTCTTT
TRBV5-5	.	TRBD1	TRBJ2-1	CASSLLGTGVNEQFF	TGTGCCAGCAGCTTGTTGGGGACAGGTGTTAATGAGCAGTTCTTC
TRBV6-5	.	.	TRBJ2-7	CASRRGRAEQYF	TGTGCCAGCAGGCGGGGCCGAGCCGAGCAGTACTTC
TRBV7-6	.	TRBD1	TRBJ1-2	CASSLRQGAREGYTF	TGTGCCAGCAGCTTAAGACAGGGGGCGCGAGAGGGCTACACCTTC
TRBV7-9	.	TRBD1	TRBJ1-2	CASSDGQGKIDGYTF	TGTGCCAGCAGCGACGGACAGGGCAAAATTGATGGCTACACCTTC
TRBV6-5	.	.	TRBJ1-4	CASSWGQIRLFF	TGTGCCAGCAGTTGGGGACAAATCAGGCTGTTTTTT
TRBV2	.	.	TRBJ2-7	CASSPGYSYEQYF	TGTGCCAGCAGTCCGGGATACTCCTACGAGCAGTACTTC
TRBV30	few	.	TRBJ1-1	CAWSLGGNTEAFF	TGTGCCTGGAGTCTTGGAGGGAACACTGAAGCTTTCTTT
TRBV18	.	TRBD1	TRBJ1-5	CASSPIGTDSNQPQHF	TGTGCCAGCTCACCAATCGGGACAGATAGCAATCAGCCCCAGCATTTT
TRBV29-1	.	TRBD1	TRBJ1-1	CSVERGQGANTEAFF	TGCAGCGTTGAAAGGGGCCAGGGGGCGAACACTGAAGCTTTCTTT
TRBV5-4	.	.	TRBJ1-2	CASSLRAEENGYTF	TGTGCCAGCAGCCTGAGGGCAGAGGAAAATGGCTACACCTTC
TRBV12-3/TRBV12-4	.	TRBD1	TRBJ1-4	CASKTGVDEKLFF	TGTGCCAGCAAAACAGGGGTTGATGAAAAACTGTTTTTT
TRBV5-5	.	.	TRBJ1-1	CASSLLWETEAFF	TGTGCCAGCAGCCTCCTGTGGGAGACCGAAGCTTTCTTT
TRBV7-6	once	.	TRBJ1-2	CASSLQDYGYTF	TGTGCCAGCAGCTTACAGGACTATGGCTACACCTTC
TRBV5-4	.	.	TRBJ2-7	CASRFSFNSSSYEQYF	TGTGCCAGCAGGTTTTCTTTCAACAGTAGCTCCTACGAGCAGTACTTC
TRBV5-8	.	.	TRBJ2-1	CASSQDYNEQFF	TGTGCCAGCAGCCAGGATTACAATGAGCAGTTCTTC
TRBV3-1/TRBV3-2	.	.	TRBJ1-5	CASSPGLVSNSNQPQHF	TGTGCCAGCAGCCCCGGACTGGTTTCAAATAGCAATCAGCCCCAGCATTTT
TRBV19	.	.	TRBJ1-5	CASSINQGGQPQHF	TGTGCCAGTAGTATAAACCAGGGTGGGCAGCCCCAGCATTTT
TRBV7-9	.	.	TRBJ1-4	CASSSDSFSNEKLFF	TGTGCCAGCAGCTCCGACAGCTTTTCTAATGAAAAACTGTTTTTT
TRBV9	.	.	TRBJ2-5	CASSVDPGHSTETQYF	TGTGCCAGCAGCGTAGACCCGGGACACTCAACAGAGACCCAGTACTTC
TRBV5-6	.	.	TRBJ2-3	CASSLSASGQYTQYF	TGTGCCAGCAGCTTGTCAGCGTCAGGACAATATACGCAGTATTTT
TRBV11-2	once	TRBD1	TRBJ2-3	CASSQRTGGSRDTQYF	TGTGCCAGCAGCCAGCGGACAGGGGGCTCGCGGGATACGCAGTATTTT
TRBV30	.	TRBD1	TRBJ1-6	CAWSGTGWSPLHF	TGTGCCTGGAGTGGGACAGGGTGGTCACCCCTCCACTTT
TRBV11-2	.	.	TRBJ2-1	CASSFQTSPEQFF	TGTGCCAGCAGCTTTCAGACTAGTCCTGAGCAGTTCTTC
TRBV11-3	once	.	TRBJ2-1	CASSTGIYNEQFF	TGTGCCAGCAGTACGGGGATTTACAATGAGCAGTTCTTC
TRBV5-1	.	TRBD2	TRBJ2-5	CASSWGLAGVETQYF	TGCGCCAGCAGCTGGGGCCTAGCGGGGGTAGAGACCCAGTACTTC
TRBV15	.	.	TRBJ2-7	CATAAEKAGAPYEQYF	TGTGCCACCGCAGCAGAGAAGGCGGGGGCCCCCTACGAGCAGTACTTC
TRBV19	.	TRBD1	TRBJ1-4	CASSPNGDRGQNEKLFF	TGTGCCAGTAGCCCCAACGGAGACAGGGGCCAAAATGAAAAACTGTTTTTT
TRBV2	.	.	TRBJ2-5	CASLETERSQETQYF	TGTGCCAGCCTGGAGACTGAGCGATCTCAAGAGACCCAGTACTTC
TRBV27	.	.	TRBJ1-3	CASSLNRQGDTIYF	TGTGCCAGCAGTTTAAACAGGCAAGGGGACACCATATATTTT
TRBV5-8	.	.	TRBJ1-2	CASSAGGIEGYTF	TGTGCCAGCAGCGCGGGGGGCATAGAAGGCTACACCTTC
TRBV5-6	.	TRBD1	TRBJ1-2	CASSDTGGIGYTF	TGTGCCAGCAGCGATACAGGGGGAATTGGCTACACCTTC
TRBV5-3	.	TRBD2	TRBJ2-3	CARSLGGLSTDTQYF	TGTGCCAGAAGCTTGGGGGGACTAAGCACAGATACGCAGTATTTT
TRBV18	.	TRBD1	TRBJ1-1	CASSSRQGLVDTEAFF	TGTGCCAGCTCGTCGAGACAGGGCTTGGTCGACACTGAAGCTTTCTTT
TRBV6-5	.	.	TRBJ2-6	CASSSTVAGANVLTF	TGTGCCAGCAGTTCGACAGTAGCTGGGGCCAACGTCCTGACTTTC
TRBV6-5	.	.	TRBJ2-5	CASWVQGQETQYF	TGTGCCAGCTGGGTACAGGGACAAGAGACCCAGTACTTC
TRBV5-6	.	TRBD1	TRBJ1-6	CASSTRTGQSSYNSPLHF	TGTGCCAGCAGCACCAGGACAGGGCAGAGCTCCTATAATTCACCCCTCCACTTT
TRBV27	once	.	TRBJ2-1	CASSLPDGLQFF	TGTGCCAGCAGTTTACCCGACGGACTTCAGTTCTTC
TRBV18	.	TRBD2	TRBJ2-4	CASSPLSGGENIQYF	TGTGCCAGCTCACCTCTCAGCGGGGGGGAAAACATTCAGTACTTC
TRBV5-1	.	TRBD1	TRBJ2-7	CASSPGQGVDEQYF	TGCGCCAGCAGCCCGGGACAGGGTGTTGACGAGCAGTACTTC
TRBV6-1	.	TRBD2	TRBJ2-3	CASSERVSGGAEYF	TGTGCCAGCAGTGAAAGGGTTAGCGGGGGGGCCGAGTATTTT
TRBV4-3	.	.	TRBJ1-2	CASSQSRQSGYGYTF	TGCGCCAGCAGCCAATCCCGGCAGAGCGGGTATGGCTACACCTTC
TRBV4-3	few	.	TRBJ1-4	CASRRQGSPKEKLFF	TGCGCCAGCCGACGGCAGGGAAGTCCAAAAGAAAAACTGTTTTTT
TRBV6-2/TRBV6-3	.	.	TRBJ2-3	CASSYSIGNRDSTDTQYF	TGTGCCAGCAGTTACTCGATCGGGAACCGCGATAGCACAGATACGCAGTATTTT
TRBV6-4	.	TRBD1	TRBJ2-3	CASQGQGADTQYF	TGTGCCAGCCAGGGACAGGGTGCCGATACGCAGTATTTT
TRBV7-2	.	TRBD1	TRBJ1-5	CASSLASQGGNQPQHF	TGTGCCAGCAGCTTGGCTTCGCAGGGGGGCAATCAGCCCCAGCATTTT
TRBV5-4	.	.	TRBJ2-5	CASSHWGQTQYF	TGTGCCAGCAGCCACTGGGGGCAGACCCAGTACTTC
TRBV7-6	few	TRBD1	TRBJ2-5	CASSLGKGTVKETQYF	TGTGCCAGCAGCTTAGGCAAAGGGACAGTAAAAGAGACCCAGTACTTC
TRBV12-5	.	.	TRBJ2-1	CASGLGRTYNEQFF	TGTGCTAGTGGTTTGGGTCGGACATACAATGAGCAGTTCTTC
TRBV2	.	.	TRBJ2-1	CAGRGSYNEQFF	TGTGCCGGCCGGGGCTCCTACAATGAGCAGTTCTTC
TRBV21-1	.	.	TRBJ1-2	CASPTAGDGDLYGYTF	TGTGCCAGTCCAACGGCAGGGGATGGCGACCTCTATGGCTACACCTTC
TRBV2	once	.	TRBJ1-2	CASSALPGDYGYTF	TGTGCCAGCAGTGCCCTCCCGGGTGACTATGGCTACACCTTC
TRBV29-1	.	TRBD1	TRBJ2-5	CSVEQGAWETQYF	TGCAGCGTTGAACAGGGGGCTTGGGAGACCCAGTACTTC